Here is one T cell receptor (beta chain) with its context. As yet, its antigen is unknown. This entry comes from a study of T cells expressing NK-cell markers. Study-wide results and limits: It was still unclear whether expanded NKG2C+ T cell clones were HCMV specific.

Germline V gives CDR1 MNHEY, CDR2 SVGAGI. The CDR3 runs 16 residues. No DNA is given; TCRdb re-called the 5' RACE reads and lists each CDR3 protein once. The sample table sets out about 460,000 distinct CDR3 sequences. Sequencing used blood T cells: a sorted CD56 or NKG2C T cell subset, CD4+ or CD8+ T cells, or bulk PBMC T cells (not recorded which). This chain joins TRBV6-5 and TRBJ2-3; with no DNA, the TCRdb D assignment of TRBD2 cannot be verified. This TCR came from a woman in her forties or fifties in good health. CDR3 protein: CASSYSSSNLRNTQYF.